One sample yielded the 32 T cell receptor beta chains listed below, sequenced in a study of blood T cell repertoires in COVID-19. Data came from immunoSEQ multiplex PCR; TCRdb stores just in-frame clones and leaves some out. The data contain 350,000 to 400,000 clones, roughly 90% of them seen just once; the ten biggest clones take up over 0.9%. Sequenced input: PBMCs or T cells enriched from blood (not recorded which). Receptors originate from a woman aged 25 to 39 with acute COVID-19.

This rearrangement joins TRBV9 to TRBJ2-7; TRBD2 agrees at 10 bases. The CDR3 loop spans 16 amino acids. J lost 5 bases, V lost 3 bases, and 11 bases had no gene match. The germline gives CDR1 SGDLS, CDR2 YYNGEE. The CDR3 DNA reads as TGTGCCAGCAGCGCGGAGGGTACTAGCGGGGTAGACGAGCAGTACTTC. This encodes CASSAEGTSGVDEQYF.

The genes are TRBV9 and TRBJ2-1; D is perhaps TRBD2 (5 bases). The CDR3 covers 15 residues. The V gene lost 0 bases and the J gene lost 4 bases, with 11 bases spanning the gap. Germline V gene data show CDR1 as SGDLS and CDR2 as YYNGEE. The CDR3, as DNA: TGTGCCAGCAGCGTAGTAGCGTCCCGTTACAATGAGCAGTTCTTC. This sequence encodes CASSVVASRYNEQFF.

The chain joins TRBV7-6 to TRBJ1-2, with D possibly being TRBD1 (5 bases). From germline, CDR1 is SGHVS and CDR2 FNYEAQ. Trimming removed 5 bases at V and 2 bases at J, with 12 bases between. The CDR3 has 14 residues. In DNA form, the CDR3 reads TGTGCCAGCAGCCAAGAGGGACTGAACTATGGCTACACCTTC. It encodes CASSQEGLNYGYTF. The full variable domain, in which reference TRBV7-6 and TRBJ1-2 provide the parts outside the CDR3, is GAGVSQSPRYKVTKRGQDVALRCDPISGHVSLYWYRQALGQGPEFLTYFNYEAQQDKSGLPNDRFSAERPEGSISTLTIQRTEQRDSAMYRCASSQEGLNYGYTFGSGTRLTVV.

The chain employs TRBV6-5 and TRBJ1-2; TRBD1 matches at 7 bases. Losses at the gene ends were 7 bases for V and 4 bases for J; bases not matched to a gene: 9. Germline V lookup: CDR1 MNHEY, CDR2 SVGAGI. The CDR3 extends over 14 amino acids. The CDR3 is CASTFDRDFYGYTF. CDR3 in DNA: TGTGCCAGCACCTTTGACAGGGACTTCTATGGCTACACCTTC.

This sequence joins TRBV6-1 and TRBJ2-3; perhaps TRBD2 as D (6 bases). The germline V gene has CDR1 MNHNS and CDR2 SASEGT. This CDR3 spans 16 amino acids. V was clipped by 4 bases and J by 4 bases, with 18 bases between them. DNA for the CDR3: TGTGCCAGCAGTGTTACCGGGGGAGCGGGCGCAGATACGCAGTATTTT. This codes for CASSVTGGAGADTQYF.

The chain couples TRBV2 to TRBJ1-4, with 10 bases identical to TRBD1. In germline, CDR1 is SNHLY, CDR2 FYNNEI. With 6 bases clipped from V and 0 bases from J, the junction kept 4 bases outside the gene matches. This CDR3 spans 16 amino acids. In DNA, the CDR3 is TGTGCCAGCAGCCGGGACAGGGGTCCAACTAATGAAAAACTGTTTTTT. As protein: CASSRDRGPTNEKLFF.

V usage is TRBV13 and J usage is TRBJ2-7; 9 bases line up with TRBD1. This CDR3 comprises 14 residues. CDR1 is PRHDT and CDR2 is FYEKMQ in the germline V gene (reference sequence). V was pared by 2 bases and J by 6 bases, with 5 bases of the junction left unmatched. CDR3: CASSLTGQGFEQYF. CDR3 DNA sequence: TGTGCCAGCAGCTTAACCGGACAGGGGTTCGAGCAGTACTTC.

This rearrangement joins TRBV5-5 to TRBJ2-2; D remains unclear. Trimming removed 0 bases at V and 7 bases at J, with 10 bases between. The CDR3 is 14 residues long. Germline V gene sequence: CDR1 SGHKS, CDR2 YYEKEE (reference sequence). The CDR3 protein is CASSLALENGELFF. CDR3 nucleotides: TGTGCCAGCAGCTTGGCCCTCGAGAACGGGGAGCTGTTTTTT. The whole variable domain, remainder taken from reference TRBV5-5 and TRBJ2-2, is DAGVTQSPTHLIKTRGQQVTLRCSPISGHKSVSWYQQVLGQGPQFIFQYYEKEERGRGNFPDRFSARQFPNYSSELNVNALLLGDSALYLCASSLALENGELFFGEGSRLTVL.

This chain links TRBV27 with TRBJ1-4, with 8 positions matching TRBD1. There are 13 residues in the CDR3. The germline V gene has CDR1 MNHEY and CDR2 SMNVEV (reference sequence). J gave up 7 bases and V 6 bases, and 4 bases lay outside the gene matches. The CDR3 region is CASRTGGGEKLFF. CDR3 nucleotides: TGTGCCAGCAGAACAGGGGGGGGTGAAAAACTGTTTTTT.

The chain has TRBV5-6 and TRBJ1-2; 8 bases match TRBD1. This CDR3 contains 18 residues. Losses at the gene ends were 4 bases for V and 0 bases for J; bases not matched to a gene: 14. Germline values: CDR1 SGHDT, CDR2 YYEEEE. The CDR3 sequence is CASSNRPQGGLTNYGYTF. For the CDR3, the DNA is TGTGCCAGCAGCAATCGACCACAGGGGGGGCTTACTAACTATGGCTACACCTTC.

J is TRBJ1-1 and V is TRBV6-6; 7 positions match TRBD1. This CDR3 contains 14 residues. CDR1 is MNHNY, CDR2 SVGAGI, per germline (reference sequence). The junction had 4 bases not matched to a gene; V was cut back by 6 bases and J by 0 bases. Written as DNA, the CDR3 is TGTGCCAGCAGAGACAGGGCTGTGAACACTGAAGCTTTCTTT. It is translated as CASRDRAVNTEAFF.

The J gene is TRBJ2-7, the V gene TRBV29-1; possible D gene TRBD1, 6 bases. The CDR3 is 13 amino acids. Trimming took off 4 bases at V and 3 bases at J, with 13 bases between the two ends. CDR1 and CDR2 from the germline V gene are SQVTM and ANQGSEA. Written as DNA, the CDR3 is TGCAGCGTTGCAGCAAGGGGGTACTACGAGCAGTACTTC. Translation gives CSVAARGYYEQYF.

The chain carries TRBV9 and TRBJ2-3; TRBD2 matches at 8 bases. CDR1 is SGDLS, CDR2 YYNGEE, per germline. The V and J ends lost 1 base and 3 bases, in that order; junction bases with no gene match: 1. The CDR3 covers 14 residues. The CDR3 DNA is TGTGCCAGCAGCGTACGACTAGCGACAGATACGCAGTATTTT. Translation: CASSVRLATDTQYF. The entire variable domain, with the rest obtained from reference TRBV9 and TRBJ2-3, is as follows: DSGVTQTPKHLITATGQRVTLRCSPRSGDLSVYWYQQSLDQGLQFLIQYYNGEERAKGNILERFSAQQFPDLHSELNLSSLELGDSALYFCASSVRLATDTQYFGPGTRLTVL.

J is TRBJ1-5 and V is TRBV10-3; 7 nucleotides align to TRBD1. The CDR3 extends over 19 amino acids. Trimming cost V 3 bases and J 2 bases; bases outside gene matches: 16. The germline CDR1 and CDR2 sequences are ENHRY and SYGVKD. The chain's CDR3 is CAISDPMGTEGARNQPQHF. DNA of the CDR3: TGTGCCATCAGTGACCCGATGGGGACAGAGGGAGCACGCAATCAGCCCCAGCATTTT.

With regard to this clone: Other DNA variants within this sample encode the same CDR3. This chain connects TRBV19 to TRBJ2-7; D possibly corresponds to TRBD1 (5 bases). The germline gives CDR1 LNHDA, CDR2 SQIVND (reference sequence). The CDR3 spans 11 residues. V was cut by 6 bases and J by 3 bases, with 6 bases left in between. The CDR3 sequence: CASRDSYEQYF. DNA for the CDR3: TGTGCCAGTAGAGACAGCTACGAGCAGTACTTC.

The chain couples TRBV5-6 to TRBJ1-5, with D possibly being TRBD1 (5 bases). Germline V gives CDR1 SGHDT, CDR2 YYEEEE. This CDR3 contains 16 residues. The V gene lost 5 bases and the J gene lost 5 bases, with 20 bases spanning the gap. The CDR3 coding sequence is TGTGCCAGCAGTCAGTTGGTAGACGGGGGAGATCAGCCCCAGCATTTT. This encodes CASSQLVDGGDQPQHF.

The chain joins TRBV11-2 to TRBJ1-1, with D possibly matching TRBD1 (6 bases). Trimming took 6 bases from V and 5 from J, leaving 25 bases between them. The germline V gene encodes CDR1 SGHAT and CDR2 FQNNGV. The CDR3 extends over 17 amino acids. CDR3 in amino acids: CASSLGGFPRGETEAFF. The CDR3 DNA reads TGTGCCAGCAGTCTAGGGGGTTTCCCCCGAGGGGAAACTGAAGCTTTCTTT.

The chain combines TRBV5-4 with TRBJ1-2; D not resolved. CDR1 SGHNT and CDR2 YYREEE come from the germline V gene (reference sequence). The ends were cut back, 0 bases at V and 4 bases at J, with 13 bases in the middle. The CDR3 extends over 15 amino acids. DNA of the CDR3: TGTGCCAGCAGCTTGGCCCCGGGTACAAGCTATGGCTACACCTTC. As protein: CASSLAPGTSYGYTF.

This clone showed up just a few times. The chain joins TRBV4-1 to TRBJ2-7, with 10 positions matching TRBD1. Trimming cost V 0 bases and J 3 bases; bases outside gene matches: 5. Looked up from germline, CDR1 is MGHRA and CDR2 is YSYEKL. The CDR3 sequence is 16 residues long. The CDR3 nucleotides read TGCGCCAGCAGCCAAGAAGGGACAGGGGTTCTCTACGAGCAGTACTTC. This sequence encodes CASSQEGTGVLYEQYF.

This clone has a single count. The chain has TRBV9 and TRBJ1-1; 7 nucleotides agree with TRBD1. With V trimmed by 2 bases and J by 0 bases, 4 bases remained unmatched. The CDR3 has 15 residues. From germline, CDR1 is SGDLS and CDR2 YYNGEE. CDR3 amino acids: CASSVGGQLNTEAFF. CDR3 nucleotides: TGTGCCAGCAGCGTTGGGGGACAGTTGAACACTGAAGCTTTCTTT.

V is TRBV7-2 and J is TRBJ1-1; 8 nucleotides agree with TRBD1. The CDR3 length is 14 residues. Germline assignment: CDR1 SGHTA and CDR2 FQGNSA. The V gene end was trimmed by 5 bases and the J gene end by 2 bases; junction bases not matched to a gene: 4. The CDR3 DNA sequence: TGTGCCAGCAGCCCCCAGGGGGCTAACACTGAAGCTTTCTTT. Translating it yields CASSPQGANTEAFF.

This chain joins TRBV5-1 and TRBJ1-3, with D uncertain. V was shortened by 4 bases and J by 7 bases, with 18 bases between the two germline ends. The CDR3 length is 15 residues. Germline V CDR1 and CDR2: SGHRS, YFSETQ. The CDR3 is CASSPLVPRWNTIYF. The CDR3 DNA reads TGCGCCAGCAGCCCGTTGGTGCCCAGATGGAACACCATATATTTT.

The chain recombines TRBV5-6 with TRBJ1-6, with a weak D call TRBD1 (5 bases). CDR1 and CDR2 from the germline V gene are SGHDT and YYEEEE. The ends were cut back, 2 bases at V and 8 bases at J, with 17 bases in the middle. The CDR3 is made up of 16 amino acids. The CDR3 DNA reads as TGTGCCAGCAGCTTCCTTACGACAGCTCTACATTCACCCCTCCACTTT. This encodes CASSFLTTALHSPLHF. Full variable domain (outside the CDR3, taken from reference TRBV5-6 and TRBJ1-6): DAGVTQSPTHLIKTRGQQVTLRCSPKSGHDTVSWYQQALGQGPQFIFQYYEEEERQRGNFPDRFSGHQFPNYSSELNVNALLLGDSALYLCASSFLTTALHSPLHFGNGTRLTVT.

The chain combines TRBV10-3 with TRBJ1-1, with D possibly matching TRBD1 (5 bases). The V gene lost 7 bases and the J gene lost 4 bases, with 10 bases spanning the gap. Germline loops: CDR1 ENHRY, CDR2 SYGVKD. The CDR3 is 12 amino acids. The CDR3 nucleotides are TGTGCCATCAATTCGGGGGGCACTGAAGCTTTCTTT. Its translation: CAINSGGTEAFF.

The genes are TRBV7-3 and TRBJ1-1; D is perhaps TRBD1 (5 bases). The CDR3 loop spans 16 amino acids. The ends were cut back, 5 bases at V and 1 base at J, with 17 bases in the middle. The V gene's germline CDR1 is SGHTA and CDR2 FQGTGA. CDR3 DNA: TGTGCCAGCAGCCTCATTGGGAGGGGAGGGAACACTGAAGCTTTCTTT. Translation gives CASSLIGRGGNTEAFF.

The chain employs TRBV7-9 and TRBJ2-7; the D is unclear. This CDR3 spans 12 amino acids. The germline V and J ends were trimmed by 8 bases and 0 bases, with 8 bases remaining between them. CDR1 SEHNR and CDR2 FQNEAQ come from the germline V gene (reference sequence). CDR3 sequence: CASGRLSYEQYF. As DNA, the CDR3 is TGTGCCAGCGGCAGGCTCTCCTACGAGCAGTACTTC.

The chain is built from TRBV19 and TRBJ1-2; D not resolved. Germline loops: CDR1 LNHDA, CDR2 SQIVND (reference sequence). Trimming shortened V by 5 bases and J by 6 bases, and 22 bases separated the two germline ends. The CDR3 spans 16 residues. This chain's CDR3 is CASSVTLMRGPHGYTF. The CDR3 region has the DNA TGTGCCAGTAGTGTGACCCTAATGAGAGGTCCGCATGGCTACACCTTC.

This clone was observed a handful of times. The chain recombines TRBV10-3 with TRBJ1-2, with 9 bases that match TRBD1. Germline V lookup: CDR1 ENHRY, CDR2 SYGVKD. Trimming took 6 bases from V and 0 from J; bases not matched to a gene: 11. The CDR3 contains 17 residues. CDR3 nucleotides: TGTGCCATCAGAACGGACAGGGGTCTCACAGCTAACTATGGCTACACCTTC. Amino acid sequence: CAIRTDRGLTANYGYTF.

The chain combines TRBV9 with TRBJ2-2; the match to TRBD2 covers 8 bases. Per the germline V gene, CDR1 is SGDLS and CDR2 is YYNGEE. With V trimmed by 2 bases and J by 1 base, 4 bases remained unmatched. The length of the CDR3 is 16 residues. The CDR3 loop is CASSVGLVWNTGELFF. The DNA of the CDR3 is TGTGCCAGCAGCGTGGGACTAGTGTGGAACACCGGGGAGCTGTTTTTT.

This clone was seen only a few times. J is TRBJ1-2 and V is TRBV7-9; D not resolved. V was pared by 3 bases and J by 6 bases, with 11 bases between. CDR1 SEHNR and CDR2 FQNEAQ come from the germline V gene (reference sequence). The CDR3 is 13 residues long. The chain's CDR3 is CASSLSVMDGYTF. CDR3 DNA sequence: TGTGCCAGCAGCTTGTCAGTAATGGATGGCTACACCTTC.

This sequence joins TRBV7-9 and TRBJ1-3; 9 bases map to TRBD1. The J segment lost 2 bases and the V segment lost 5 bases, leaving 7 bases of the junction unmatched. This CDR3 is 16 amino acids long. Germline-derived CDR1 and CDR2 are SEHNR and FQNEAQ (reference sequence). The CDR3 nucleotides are TGTGCCAGCAGCACCGTTACAGGGGGCCCTGGAAACACCATATATTTT. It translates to CASSTVTGGPGNTIYF.

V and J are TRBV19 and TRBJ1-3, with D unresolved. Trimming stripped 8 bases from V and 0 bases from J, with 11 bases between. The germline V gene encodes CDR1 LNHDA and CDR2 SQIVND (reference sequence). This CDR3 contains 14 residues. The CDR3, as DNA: TGTGCCAGTGTCGACGGGAGCTCTGGAAACACCATATATTTT. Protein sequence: CASVDGSSGNTIYF.